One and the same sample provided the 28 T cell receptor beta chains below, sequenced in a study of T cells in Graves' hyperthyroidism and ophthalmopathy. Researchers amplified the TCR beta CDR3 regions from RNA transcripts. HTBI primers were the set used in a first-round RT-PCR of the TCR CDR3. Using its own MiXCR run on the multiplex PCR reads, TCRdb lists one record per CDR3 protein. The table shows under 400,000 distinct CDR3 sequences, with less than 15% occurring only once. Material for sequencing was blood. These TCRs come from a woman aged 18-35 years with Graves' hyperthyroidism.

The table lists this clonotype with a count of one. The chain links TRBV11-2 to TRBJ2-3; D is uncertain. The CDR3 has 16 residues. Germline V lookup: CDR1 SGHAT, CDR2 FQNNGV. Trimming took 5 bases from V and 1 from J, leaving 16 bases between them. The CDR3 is CASSPVTAGGTDTQYF. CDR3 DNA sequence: TGTGCCAGCAGCCCAGTGACTGCAGGAGGCACAGATACGCAGTATTTT.

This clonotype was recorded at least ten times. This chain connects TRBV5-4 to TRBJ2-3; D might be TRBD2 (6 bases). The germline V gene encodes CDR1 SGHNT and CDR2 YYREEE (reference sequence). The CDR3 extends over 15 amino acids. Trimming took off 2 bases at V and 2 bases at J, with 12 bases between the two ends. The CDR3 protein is CASSFRDWYTDTQYF. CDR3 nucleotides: TGTGCCAGCAGCTTTAGGGACTGGTACACAGATACGCAGTATTTT.

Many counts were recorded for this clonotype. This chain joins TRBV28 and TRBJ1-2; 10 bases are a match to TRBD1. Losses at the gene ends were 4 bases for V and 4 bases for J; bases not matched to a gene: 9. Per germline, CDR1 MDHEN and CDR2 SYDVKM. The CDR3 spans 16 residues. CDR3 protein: CASSSPGTGVFYGYTF. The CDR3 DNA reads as TGTGCCAGCAGTTCGCCCGGGACAGGGGTTTTCTATGGCTACACCTTC.

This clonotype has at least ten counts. The CDR3: CASSDRVSGELFF. DNA for the CDR3: TGCGCCAGCAGTGATAGGGTATCCGGGGAGCTGTTTTTT. The rearrangement joins TRBV10-1 to TRBJ2-2, with D uncertain. Germline loops: CDR1 WNHNN, CDR2 SYGVQD (reference sequence). Trimming removed 3 bases at V and 6 bases at J, with 8 bases between. This CDR3 comprises 13 residues.

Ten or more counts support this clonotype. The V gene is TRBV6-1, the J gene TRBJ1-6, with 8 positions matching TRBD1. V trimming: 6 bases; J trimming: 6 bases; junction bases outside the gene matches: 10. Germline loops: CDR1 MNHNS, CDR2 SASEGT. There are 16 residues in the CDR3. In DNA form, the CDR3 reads TGTGCCAGCAGCCCAAGGACAGGGACGGGTAATTCACCCCTCCACTTT. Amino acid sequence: CASSPRTGTGNSPLHF.

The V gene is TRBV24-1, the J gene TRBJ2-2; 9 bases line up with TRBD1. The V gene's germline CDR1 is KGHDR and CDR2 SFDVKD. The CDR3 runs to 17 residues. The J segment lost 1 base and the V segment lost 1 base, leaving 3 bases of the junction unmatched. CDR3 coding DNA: TGTGCCACCAGTGATTTCAACAGGGGGCTGAACACCGGGGAGCTGTTTTTT. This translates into CATSDFNRGLNTGELFF.

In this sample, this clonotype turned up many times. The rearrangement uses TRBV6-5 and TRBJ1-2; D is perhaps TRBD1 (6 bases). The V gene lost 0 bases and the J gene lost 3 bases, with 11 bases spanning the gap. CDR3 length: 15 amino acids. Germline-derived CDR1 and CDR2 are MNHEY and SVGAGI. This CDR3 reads CASSYSRTDDYGYTF. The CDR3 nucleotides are TGTGCCAGCAGTTACTCAAGGACAGATGACTATGGCTACACCTTC.

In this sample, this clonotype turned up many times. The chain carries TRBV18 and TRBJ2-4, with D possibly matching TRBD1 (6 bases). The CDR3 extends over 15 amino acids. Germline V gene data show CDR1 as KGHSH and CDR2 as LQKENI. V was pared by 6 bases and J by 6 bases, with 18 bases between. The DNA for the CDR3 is TGTGCCAGCTCGTTTCGGGACATGGGCACAAACATTCAGTACTTC. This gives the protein CASSFRDMGTNIQYF. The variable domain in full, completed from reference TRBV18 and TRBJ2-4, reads NAGVMQNPRHLVRRRGQEARLRCSPMKGHSHVYWYRQLPEEGLKFMVYLQKENIIDESGMPKERFSAEFPKEGPSILRIQQVVRGDSAAYFCASSFRDMGTNIQYFGAGTRLSVL.

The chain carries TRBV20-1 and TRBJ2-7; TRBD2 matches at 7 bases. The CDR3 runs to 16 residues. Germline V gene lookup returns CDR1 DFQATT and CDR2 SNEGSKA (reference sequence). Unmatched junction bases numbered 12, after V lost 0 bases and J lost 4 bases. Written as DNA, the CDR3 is TGCAGTGCTAGAGATGACTCGGCCGGTAGCGGGTACGAGCAGTACTTC. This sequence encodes CSARDDSAGSGYEQYF.

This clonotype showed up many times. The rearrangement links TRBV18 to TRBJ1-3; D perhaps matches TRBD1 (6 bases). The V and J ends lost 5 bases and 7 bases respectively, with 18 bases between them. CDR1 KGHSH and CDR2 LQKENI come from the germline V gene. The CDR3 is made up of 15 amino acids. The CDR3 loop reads CASSRSGHRDNTIYF. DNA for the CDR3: TGTGCCAGCTCAAGATCGGGACATCGAGACAACACCATATATTTT. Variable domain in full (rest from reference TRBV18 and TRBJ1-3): NAGVMQNPRHLVRRRGQEARLRCSPMKGHSHVYWYRQLPEEGLKFMVYLQKENIIDESGMPKERFSAEFPKEGPSILRIQQVVRGDSAAYFCASSRSGHRDNTIYFGEGSWLTVV.

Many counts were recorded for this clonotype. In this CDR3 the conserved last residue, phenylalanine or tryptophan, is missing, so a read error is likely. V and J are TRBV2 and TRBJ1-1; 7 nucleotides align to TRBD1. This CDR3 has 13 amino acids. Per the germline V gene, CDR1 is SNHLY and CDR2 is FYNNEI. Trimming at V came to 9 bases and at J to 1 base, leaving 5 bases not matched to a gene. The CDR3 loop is CARRTGQNTEAFL. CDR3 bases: TGTGCCAGACGGACAGGCCAGAACACTGAAGCTTTCCTT.

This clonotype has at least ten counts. Here the CDR3 DNA reads TGTGCCAGCAGTTACCAGATGGGACTAGCCGGGAGTCAGTCGAGAGAGACCCAGTACTTC. This encodes CASSYQMGLAGSQSRETQYF. V usage is TRBV6-2 or TRBV6-3 and J usage is TRBJ2-5; 9 bases are shared with TRBD2. Germline V gives CDR1 MNHEY, CDR2 SVGEGT. This CDR3 is 20 amino acids long. V lost 2 bases, J lost 4 bases, and 20 bases stayed unmatched.

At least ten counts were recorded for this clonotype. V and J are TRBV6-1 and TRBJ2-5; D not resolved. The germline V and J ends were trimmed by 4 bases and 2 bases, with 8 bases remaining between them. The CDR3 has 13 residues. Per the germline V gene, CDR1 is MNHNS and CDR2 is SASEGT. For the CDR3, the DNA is TGTGCCAGCAGTGGGTCAGAGCAAGAGACCCAGTACTTC. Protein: CASSGSEQETQYF.

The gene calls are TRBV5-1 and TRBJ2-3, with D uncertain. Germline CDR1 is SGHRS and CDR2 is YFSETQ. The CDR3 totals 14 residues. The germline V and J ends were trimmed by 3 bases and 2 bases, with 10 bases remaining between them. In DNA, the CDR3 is TGCGCCAGCAGCTCGCAGAGCTCCACAGATACGCAGTATTTT. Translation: CASSSQSSTDTQYF. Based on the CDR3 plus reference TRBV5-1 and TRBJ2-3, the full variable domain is KAGVTQTPRYLIKTRGQQVTLSCSPISGHRSVSWYQQTPGQGLQFLFEYFSETQRNKGNFPGRFSGRQFSNSRSEMNVSTLELGDSALYLCASSSQSSTDTQYFGPGTRLTVL.

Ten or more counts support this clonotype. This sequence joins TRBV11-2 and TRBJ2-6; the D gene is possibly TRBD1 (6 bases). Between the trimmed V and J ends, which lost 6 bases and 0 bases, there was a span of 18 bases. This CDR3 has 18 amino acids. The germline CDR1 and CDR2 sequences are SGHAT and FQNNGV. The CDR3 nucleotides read TGTGCCAGCAGTTCAACTAACAGGGATTTCTCTGGGGCCAACGTCCTGACTTTC. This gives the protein CASSSTNRDFSGANVLTF.

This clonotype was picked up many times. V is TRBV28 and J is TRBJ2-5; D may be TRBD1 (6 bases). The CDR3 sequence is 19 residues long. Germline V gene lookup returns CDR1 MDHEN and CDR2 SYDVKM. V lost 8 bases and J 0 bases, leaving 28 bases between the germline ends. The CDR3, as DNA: TGTGCCAGCCGTAGCCTTGCTTACTACAGGGTCGGGGACCAAGAGACCCAGTACTTC. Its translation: CASRSLAYYRVGDQETQYF. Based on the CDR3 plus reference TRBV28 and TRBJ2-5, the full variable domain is DVKVTQSSRYLVKRTGEKVFLECVQDMDHENMFWYRQDPGLGLRLIYFSYDVKMKEKGDIPEGYSVSREKKERFSLILESASTNQTSMYLCASRSLAYYRVGDQETQYFGPGTRLLVL.

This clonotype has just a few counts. The CDR3 DNA reads TGTGCCAGCAGCCGAGGAGCAGGTCCATTGAACACTGAAGCTTTCTTT. This gives the protein CASSRGAGPLNTEAFF. V is TRBV4-2 and J is TRBJ1-1; D ambiguous. V was shortened by 4 bases and J by 0 bases, with 15 bases between the two germline ends. This CDR3 comprises 16 residues. Germline-derived CDR1 and CDR2 are LGHNA and YNFKEQ.

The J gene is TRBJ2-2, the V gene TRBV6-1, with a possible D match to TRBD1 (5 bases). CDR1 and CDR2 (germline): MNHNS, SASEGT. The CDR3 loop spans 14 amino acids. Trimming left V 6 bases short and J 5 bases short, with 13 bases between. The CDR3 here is CASSPAGITGELFF. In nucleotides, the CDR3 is TGTGCCAGCAGCCCAGCAGGGATAACCGGGGAGCTGTTTTTT.

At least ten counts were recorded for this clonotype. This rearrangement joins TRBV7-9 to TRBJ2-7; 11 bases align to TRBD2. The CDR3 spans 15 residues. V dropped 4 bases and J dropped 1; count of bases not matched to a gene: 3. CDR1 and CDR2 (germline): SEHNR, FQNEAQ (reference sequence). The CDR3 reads CASSSLAGGSYEQYF. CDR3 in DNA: TGTGCCAGCAGCTCCCTAGCGGGGGGTTCCTACGAGCAGTACTTC. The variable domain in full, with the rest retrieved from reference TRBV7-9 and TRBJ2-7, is DTGVSQNPRHKITKRGQNVTFRCDPISEHNRLYWYRQTLGQGPEFLTYFQNEAQLEKSRLLSDRFSAERPKGSFSTLEIQRTEQGDSAMYLCASSSLAGGSYEQYFGPGTRLTVT.

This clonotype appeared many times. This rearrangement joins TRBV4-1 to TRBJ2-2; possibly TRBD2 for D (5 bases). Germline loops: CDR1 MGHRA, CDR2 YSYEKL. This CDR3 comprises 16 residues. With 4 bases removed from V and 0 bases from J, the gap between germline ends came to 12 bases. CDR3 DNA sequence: TGCGCCAGCAGCCCACTAGGACGAACGAACACCGGGGAGCTGTTTTTT. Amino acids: CASSPLGRTNTGELFF.

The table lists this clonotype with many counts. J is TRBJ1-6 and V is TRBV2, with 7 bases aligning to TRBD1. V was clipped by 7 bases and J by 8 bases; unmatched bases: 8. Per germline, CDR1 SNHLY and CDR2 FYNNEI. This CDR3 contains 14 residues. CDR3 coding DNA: TGTGCCAGCACACGACAGGGTATGGATTCACCCCTCCACTTT. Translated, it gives CASTRQGMDSPLHF.

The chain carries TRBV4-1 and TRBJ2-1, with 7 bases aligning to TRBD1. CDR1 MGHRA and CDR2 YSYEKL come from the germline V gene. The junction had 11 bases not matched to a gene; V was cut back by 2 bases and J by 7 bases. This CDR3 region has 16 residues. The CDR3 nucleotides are TGCGCCAGCAGCCAAATAAGGGACAGCCTAAGAAATGAGCAGTTCTTC. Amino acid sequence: CASSQIRDSLRNEQFF.

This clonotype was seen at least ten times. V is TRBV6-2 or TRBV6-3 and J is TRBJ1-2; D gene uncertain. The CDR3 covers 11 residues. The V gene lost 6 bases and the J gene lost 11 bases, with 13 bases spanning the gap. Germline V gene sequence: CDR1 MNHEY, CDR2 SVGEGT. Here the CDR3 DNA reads TGTGCCAGCAGCTATCACCGAGAATACACCTTC. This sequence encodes CASSYHREYTF.

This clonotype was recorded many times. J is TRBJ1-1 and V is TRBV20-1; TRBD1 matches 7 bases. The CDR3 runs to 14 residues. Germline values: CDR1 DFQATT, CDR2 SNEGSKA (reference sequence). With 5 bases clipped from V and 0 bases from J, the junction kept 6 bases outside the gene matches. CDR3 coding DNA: TGCAGTGCTCGGGACAGAAGGATGAACACTGAAGCTTTCTTT. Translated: CSARDRRMNTEAFF.

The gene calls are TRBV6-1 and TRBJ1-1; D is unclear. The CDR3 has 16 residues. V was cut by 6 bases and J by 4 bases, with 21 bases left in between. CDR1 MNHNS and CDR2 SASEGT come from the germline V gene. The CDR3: CASRNEVVRYVTEAFF. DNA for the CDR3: TGTGCCAGCAGAAATGAGGTCGTTAGGTATGTCACTGAAGCTTTCTTT.

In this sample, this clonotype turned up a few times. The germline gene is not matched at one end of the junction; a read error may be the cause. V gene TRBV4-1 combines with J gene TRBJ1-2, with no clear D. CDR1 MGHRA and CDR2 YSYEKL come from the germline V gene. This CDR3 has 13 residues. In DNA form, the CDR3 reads TGCACCAGCAGCCAGAGGGAGCTTGATGGCTACACCTTC. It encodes CTSSQRELDGYTF.

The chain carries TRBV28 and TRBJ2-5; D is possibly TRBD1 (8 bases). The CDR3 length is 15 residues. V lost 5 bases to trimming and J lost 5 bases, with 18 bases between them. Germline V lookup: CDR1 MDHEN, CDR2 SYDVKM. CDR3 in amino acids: CASSDRGQGGETQYF. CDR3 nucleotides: TGTGCCAGCAGTGACCGCGGACAGGGAGGGGAGACCCAGTACTTC.

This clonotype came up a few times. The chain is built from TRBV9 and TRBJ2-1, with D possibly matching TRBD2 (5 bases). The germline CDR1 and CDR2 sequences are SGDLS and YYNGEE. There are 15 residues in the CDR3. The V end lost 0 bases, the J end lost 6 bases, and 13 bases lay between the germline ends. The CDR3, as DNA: TGTGCCAGCAGCGTAGGGAGCGGAACTTTCAATGAGCAGTTCTTC. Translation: CASSVGSGTFNEQFF.